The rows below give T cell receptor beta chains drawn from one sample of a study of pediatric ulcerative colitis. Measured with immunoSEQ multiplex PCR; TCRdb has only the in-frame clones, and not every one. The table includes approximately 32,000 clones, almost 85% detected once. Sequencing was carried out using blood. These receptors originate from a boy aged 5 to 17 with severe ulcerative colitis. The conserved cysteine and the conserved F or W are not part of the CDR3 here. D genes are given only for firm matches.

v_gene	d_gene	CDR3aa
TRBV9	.	ASSVGDIGGPQH
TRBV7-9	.	ASSYAREYSYEQY
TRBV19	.	ASSIAGRANTGELF
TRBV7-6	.	ASSWTATRGYT
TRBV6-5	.	ASNKLAGGDTQY
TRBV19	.	ASSITENYGYT
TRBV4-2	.	ASSQNVGQSYEQY
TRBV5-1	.	ASSLRPRLTSLNTEAF
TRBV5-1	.	ASSLALAPDTQY
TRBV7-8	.	ASSPRADNSPLH
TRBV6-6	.	ASSYIQVNSPLH
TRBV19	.	ASTTGSGDNYGYT
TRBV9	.	ASSVRTGSYNEQF
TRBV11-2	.	ASSPPIGQGEQY
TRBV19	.	ASSTRDGEYEQY
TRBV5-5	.	ASSLVGIGELF
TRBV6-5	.	ASRRRGGYEQY
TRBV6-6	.	ASSYTYNSPLH
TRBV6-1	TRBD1	ASREWDRENQPQH
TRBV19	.	ASSIVNQGSTEAF
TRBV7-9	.	ASTLTAANYGYT
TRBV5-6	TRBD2	ASSPGTSGTGGTQY
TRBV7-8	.	ASSFEGSASYNEQF
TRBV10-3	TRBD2	AITPYSGSGGAENEQF
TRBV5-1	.	ASSLAASSSDTQY
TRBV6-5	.	ASSYLRAGEQF
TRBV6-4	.	ASSDYQGPKSYEQY
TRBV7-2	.	ASSFGRLNTEAF
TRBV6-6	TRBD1	ASSQMWDREYEQY
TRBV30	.	AWSARYTANYGYT
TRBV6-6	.	ASTPTLAFGYT